This T cell receptor (beta chain) is from a study of human thymus T cells (dated by TCRdb to 2020 to 2022). Study-wide context: TCR alpha and beta repertoires from roughly eight infant thymus samples and four related peripheral blood samples were characterized in the study. The cohort included six male and a couple of female infants, with donor ages spanning 7 to 244 days. The paper as a whole reports these results and caveats: The related research reported highly overlapping thymic TCR repertoires among unrelated individuals. Biased V and J gene segment usage appeared to be present in both thymic and peripheral blood repertoires. Thymus samples yielded on average approximately 800,000 unique TCRB clonotypes, compared with roughly 76,000 from blood samples.

On this clone itself: This receptor's antigen is unknown. Nothing much larger sits one base from this clone, and base qualities are not available.

TCRB and TCRAD loci were amplified from a standardized quantity of quality-controlled genomic DNA using the immunoSEQ multiplex PCR assay. The amplicons covered the V(D)J region and were long enough to include the CDR3 and to identify the V and J genes. Amplicon sequencing was performed on an Illumina platform through the commercial immunoSEQ service. Processing in the source paper ran as follows. Primer bias and sequencing errors were corrected as previously described, and TCRAD and TCRB definitions were based on the IMGT database. immunoSEQ Analyzer 3.0 and VDJTools were used for repertoire analysis, which covered basic statistics, V/J segment usage, diversity estimates, rarefaction and pairwise overlap. To estimate diversity, the Chao1, ChaoE, Efron-Thisted, Shannon and inverse Simpson indices were applied, and diversity was also estimated on datasets down-sampled to the smallest sample. For repertoire overlap, CDR3 nucleotide sequence, V gene and J gene had to match strictly, and clustering was done by Jaccard-based multidimensional scaling. In TCRdb, the immuneACCESS table is reduced to in-frame sequences with V and J assigned. These tables do not hold every clone; where another copy was compared, an unresolved V gene accounts for under half, and the others remain unexplained. For V, J and clone size, that table is used; D and trimming come from the DNA. In all, the sample holds some 130,000 clones, and about 94% of those were seen once. Jointly, the top ten make up roughly 0.024% of the sample.

The thymus tissue came from surgical resects taken out during corrective cardiac surgery. The donors were immunologically healthy infants in Finland who had open corrective cardiac surgery for congenital heart defects. Thymocytes were released mechanically from tissue and stored at -70 °C as pellets of roughly 8.5-32 million cells. A QIAsymphony instrument was used to extract genomic DNA from the frozen cell pellets. The sample taken for sequencing was thymus tissue. The sequence was collected from a boy in the first two years of life with a congenital heart defect but otherwise immunologically healthy.

The bases read TGTGCCAGCAGCTTCCGGACTGGGGCAGTTACCCAGTACTTC. Its product reads: CASSFRTGAVTQYF. Recombination connected TRBV7-2 to TRBJ2-5; the D assignment is uncertain and may be TRBD1 or TRBD2, with 5 bases supporting each. The germline ends are 16 bases apart after V is trimmed by 3 bases and J by 8 bases. Per the germline V gene, SGHTA is the CDR1 and FQGNSA is the CDR2. From the cysteine through the phenylalanine, the CDR3 covers 14 amino acids. CDR3 DNA is the only sequence kept; it has 42 bases, read in frame from the first base.